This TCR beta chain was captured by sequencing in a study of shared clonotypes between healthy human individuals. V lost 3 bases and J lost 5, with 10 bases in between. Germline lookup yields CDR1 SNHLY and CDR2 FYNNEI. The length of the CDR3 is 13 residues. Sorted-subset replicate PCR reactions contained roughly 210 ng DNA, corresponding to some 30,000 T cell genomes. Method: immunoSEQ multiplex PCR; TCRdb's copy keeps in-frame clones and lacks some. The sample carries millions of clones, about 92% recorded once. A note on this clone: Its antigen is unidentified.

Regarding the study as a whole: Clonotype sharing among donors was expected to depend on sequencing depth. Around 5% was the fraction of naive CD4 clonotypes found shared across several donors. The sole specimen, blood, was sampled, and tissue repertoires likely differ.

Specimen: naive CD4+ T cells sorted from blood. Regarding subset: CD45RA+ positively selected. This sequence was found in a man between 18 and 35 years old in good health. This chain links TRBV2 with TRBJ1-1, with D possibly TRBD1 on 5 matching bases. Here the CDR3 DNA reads TGTGCCAGCAGTGAGCAGGGTTGGACTGAAGCTTTCTTT. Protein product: CASSEQGWTEAFF. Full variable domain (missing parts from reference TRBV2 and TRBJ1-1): EPEVTQTPSHQVTQMGQEVILRCVPISNHLYFYWYRQILGQKVEFLVSFYNNEISEKSEIFDDQFSVERPDGSNFTLKIRSTKLEDSAMYFCASSEQGWTEAFFGQGTRLTVV.